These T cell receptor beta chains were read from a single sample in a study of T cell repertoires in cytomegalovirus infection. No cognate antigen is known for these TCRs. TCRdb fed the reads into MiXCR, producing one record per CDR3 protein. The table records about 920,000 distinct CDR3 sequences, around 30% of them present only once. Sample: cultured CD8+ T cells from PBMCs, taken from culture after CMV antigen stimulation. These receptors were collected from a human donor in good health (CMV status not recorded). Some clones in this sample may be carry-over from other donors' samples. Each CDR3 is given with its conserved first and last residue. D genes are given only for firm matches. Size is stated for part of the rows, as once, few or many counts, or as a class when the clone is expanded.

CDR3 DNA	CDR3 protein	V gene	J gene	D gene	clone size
TGTGCCACCAGCAGAACCACTAGCGGGGGGGCCCACGAGCAGTACTTC	CATSRTTSGGAHEQYF	TRBV15	TRBJ2-7	TRBD2	NA
TGTGCCAGCAGCTGGACTAGCGGCCACGAGCAGTACTTC	CASSWTSGHEQYF	TRBV6-1	TRBJ2-7	TRBD2	few
TGCGCCAGCAGCTTGGGACAAACAGGGGGCAATGGCTACACCTTC	CASSLGQTGGNGYTF	TRBV5-1	TRBJ1-2	TRBD1	NA
TGTGCCAGCAGCCAACCAATCCTTAGACAGGGGGTAGGCTACTTACGAGCGAACACTGAAGCTTTCTTT	CASSQPILRQGVGYLRANTEAFF	TRBV3-1	TRBJ1-1	TRBD1	NA
TGTGCCAGCAGACCTACACTAGTCCACGAGCAGTACTTC	CASRPTLVHEQYF	TRBV7-2	TRBJ2-7	NA	NA
TGTGCCAGCAGGGGGCCCAACCAAGGAAACACCATATATTTT	CASRGPNQGNTIYF	TRBV27	TRBJ1-3	NA	few
TGTGCCAGCAGGACGGGACAGGCAGAAGGCTACACCTTC	CASRTGQAEGYTF	TRBV7-9	TRBJ1-2	TRBD1	NA
TGTGCCAGCAGCCCTGGACTAGCGGGGGGGCCGGGACGAGAGACCCAGTACTTC	CASSPGLAGGPGRETQYF	TRBV7-8	TRBJ2-5	TRBD2	many
TGTGCCAGCAGCGATGACCCATTGGGGTTGGTCACAGATACGCAGTATTTT	CASSDDPLGLVTDTQYF	TRBV5-4	TRBJ2-3	NA	few
TGCGCCAGCAGCCAAGGGGCTTTCAATCAGCCCCAGCATTTT	CASSQGAFNQPQHF	TRBV4-1	TRBJ1-5	NA	NA
TGTGCCAGCAGCTTAGCGCGGTCAGGGGAAGGTCTGGATTCACCCCTCCACTTT	CASSLARSGEGLDSPLHF	TRBV7-2	TRBJ1-6	NA	few
TGTGCCAGCAGCTCCTCAGGGGCCCTCACAGATACGCAGTATTTT	CASSSSGALTDTQYF	TRBV7-6	TRBJ2-3	NA	NA
TGTGCCAGCACCCTCGACACCGCCTATGGCTACACCTTC	CASTLDTAYGYTF	TRBV6-5	TRBJ1-2	NA	NA
TGTGCCAGCAGTTACTCCGGATCCGGCGAGACCCAGTACTTC	CASSYSGSGETQYF	TRBV6-5	TRBJ2-5	NA	NA
TGTGCCACCAGCCCAGGGGGGCCCTATGGCTACACCTTC	CATSPGGPYGYTF	TRBV24-1	TRBJ1-2	TRBD1	few
TGTGCCAGCAGCTTAGAAGTCTTTGGCCGGCGGGGAGAGACCCAGTACTTC	CASSLEVFGRRGETQYF	TRBV7-6	TRBJ2-5	NA	many
TGTGCCAGCAGTTACTCCAGGGGGACCGGCACAGATACGCAGTATTTT	CASSYSRGTGTDTQYF	TRBV6-2/TRBV6-3	TRBJ2-3	TRBD1	NA
TGTGCCAGTAGTTACCGACACCGGAGGGGGACAGATACGCAGTATTTT	CASSYRHRRGTDTQYF	TRBV19	TRBJ2-3	NA	few
TGTGCCAGCAGCGTTCTACTAGCGGGGGATAGCACAGATACGCAGTATTTT	CASSVLLAGDSTDTQYF	TRBV7-6	TRBJ2-3	TRBD2	few
TGTGCCAGCAGTGAATTCTTCGGGCACCCGAGCTCTGGAAACACCATATATTTT	CASSEFFGHPSSGNTIYF	TRBV25-1	TRBJ1-3	NA	NA
TGTGCCATCAGTGAACAGGGGACTGGGGCCAACGTCCTGACTTTC	CAISEQGTGANVLTF	TRBV10-3	TRBJ2-6	TRBD1	few
TGCGCCAGCAGCCGGTCCACAGGGGGTGAAACCTACGAGCAGTACTTC	CASSRSTGGETYEQYF	TRBV4-1	TRBJ2-7	TRBD1	few
TGTGCCAGCAGCGAACAAAACATTCAGTACTTC	CASSEQNIQYF	TRBV27	TRBJ2-4	NA	NA
TGTGCCAGCAGACCAGACAGCCCCTACGAGCAGTACTTC	CASRPDSPYEQYF	TRBV7-8	TRBJ2-7	NA	many
TGTGCCAGCAGTTTCGGTTCGGCAGGGGCAGATACGCAGTATTTT	CASSFGSAGADTQYF	TRBV12-3/TRBV12-4	TRBJ2-3	NA	many
TGTGCCAGCAGCCCCGGGACTTTGGGAGGCTCGAACACTGAAGCTTTCTTT	CASSPGTLGGSNTEAFF	TRBV14	TRBJ1-1	NA	few
TGTGCCAGCAGCGTAACGGCAGGAGGTTTGGCAACTGAAGCTTTCTTT	CASSVTAGGLATEAFF	TRBV9	TRBJ1-1	NA	NA
TGTGCCAGCAGGAGCCCCGGACAGGGGAGAGGCACTGAAGCTTTCTTT	CASRSPGQGRGTEAFF	TRBV2	TRBJ1-1	TRBD1	NA
TGTGCCAGCAGTTACTCGACAGGGAAGGGCCCGGAGAGCAATCAGCCCCAGCATTTT	CASSYSTGKGPESNQPQHF	TRBV6-7	TRBJ1-5	TRBD1	NA
TGTGCCAGCAGCTTAGAACCGTCCGTCCCCTACGAGCAGTACTTC	CASSLEPSVPYEQYF	TRBV11-2	TRBJ2-7	NA	NA
TGTGCCAGCAGCTTCTCCCAATTGGGTAGACTGTTTTTT	CASSFSQLGRLFF	TRBV7-8	TRBJ1-4	NA	many
TGTGCCAGCAGGGACGGCCGCTACGAGCAGTACTTC	CASRDGRYEQYF	TRBV2	TRBJ2-7	NA	NA
TGTGCCAGCAGCTTAAGACAGGGGGTTGGTGGCTACACCTTC	CASSLRQGVGGYTF	TRBV13	TRBJ1-2	TRBD1	NA
TGTGCCAGCAGACGATCGGGGGGGTACTACGAGCAGTACTTC	CASRRSGGYYEQYF	TRBV27	TRBJ2-7	TRBD2	NA
TGTGCCAGCAGTTTTGAGGTCAAGACCTTGGAAAATTACAATGAGCAGTTCTTC	CASSFEVKTLENYNEQFF	TRBV28	TRBJ2-1	NA	NA
TGTGCCAGTAGTAGGGGTACTAGCGTAAATGAGCAGTTCTTC	CASSRGTSVNEQFF	TRBV19	TRBJ2-1	TRBD2	NA
TGTGCCAGCAGCTTCGGGACTCGAGCCTACGAGCAGTACTTC	CASSFGTRAYEQYF	TRBV5-6	TRBJ2-7	NA	NA
TGTGCCAGCAGCCTACGTGAAGCCATCCAAGGCTACACCTTC	CASSLREAIQGYTF	TRBV7-9	TRBJ1-2	NA	many
TGTGCCAGCAGTAACAGGGTAGCTAACTATGGCTACAGCTTC	CASSNRVANYGYSF	TRBV7-9	TRBJ1-2	NA	NA
TGCAGTGCCGCCGATCGGGACATGGCCGTCCGGCCCCAGCATTTT	CSAADRDMAVRPQHF	TRBV20-1	TRBJ1-5	NA	few
TGTGCCAGCAGTGCGTCAGGGGAAGAGACCCAGTACTTC	CASSASGEETQYF	TRBV12-3/TRBV12-4	TRBJ2-5	NA	NA
TGTGCCAGCAGTTTAGGACGGGGGGCTTGGCAGTCCTTC	CASSLGRGAWQSF	TRBV27	TRBJ2-1	NA	once
TGTGCCAGCAGTTACGTGACGGGGGGCAATGAGCAGTTCTTC	CASSYVTGGNEQFF	TRBV6-2/TRBV6-3	TRBJ2-1	TRBD2	few
TGTGCCAACAGCCACCCCTCGGACAGGGCGAACACTGAAGCTTTCTTT	CANSHPSDRANTEAFF	TRBV4-2	TRBJ1-1	TRBD1	NA
TGTGCCAGCAGTTCGGGACTCAGACTTACCGGGGAGCTGTTTTTT	CASSSGLRLTGELFF	TRBV5-6	TRBJ2-2	NA	few
TGTGCCAACCCGACTATAACAGGGGGCACTGAAGCTTTCTTT	CANPTITGGTEAFF	TRBV2	TRBJ1-1	TRBD1	NA
TGTGCCAGCAGCCCCTCGGGGGGGGCCGAGCAGTACTTC	CASSPSGGAEQYF	TRBV16	TRBJ2-7	TRBD2	NA
TGCAGCCTACGGGGGGGCTCCTTACCCTACAATGAGCAGTTCTTC	CSLRGGSLPYNEQFF	TRBV29-1	TRBJ2-1	TRBD2	NA
TGTGCCAGCAGAGGGACGGGTCTTACCTATGGCTACACCTTC	CASRGTGLTYGYTF	TRBV27	TRBJ1-2	NA	few
TGTGCCAGCAGCGGACGGACGGGGAACACCGGGGAGCTGTTTTTT	CASSGRTGNTGELFF	TRBV7-9	TRBJ2-2	NA	NA
TGCGCCAGCAGCTTCCGACACCCTCAAGAGACCCAGTACTTC	CASSFRHPQETQYF	TRBV5-1	TRBJ2-5	NA	NA
TGTGCCAGCAGCTTGGGCCCGGGCCTCTTTTTT	CASSLGPGLFF	TRBV11-2	TRBJ1-4	NA	few
TGTGCCAGCAGCCCAAGAAATTTCTCTGGGGCCAACGTCCTGACTTTC	CASSPRNFSGANVLTF	TRBV7-6	TRBJ2-6	NA	few